The 11 T cell receptor beta chains below come from one sample, sequenced in a study of CD8 T cells in Susac syndrome. A quantity of about 0.5 to 1 ug RNA underwent reverse transcription using random hexamers. Each CDR3 protein is one row after TCRdb ran MiXCR on the immunoSEQ multiplex PCR reads. The sample includes about 240,000 distinct CDR3 sequences, almost 97% of them seen just once. Source material: CD4+ T cells from PBMCs. The receptor set was obtained from a human donor with Susac syndrome.

J is TRBJ2-1 and V is TRBV29-1; 10 bases are shared with TRBD2. This CDR3 has 16 residues. Germline lookup yields CDR1 SQVTM and CDR2 ANQGSEA. The trim removed 4 bases at V and 3 bases at J, leaving 9 bases unmatched. The CDR3 DNA sequence: TGCAGCGTTGTCCCCCCCCAGCGGGAGGGCTACAATGAGCAGTTCTTC. Amino acid sequence: CSVVPPQREGYNEQFF.

The rearrangement uses TRBV24-1 and TRBJ2-2; D may be TRBD1 (5 bases). Germline CDR1 is KGHDR and CDR2 is SFDVKD. The V end lost 8 bases, the J end lost 0 bases, and 9 bases lay between the germline ends. The CDR3 runs 14 residues. The CDR3 sequence is CATKGHPNTGELFF. In DNA form, the CDR3 reads TGTGCCACCAAAGGACACCCGAACACCGGGGAGCTGTTTTTT.

This chain's CDR3 is CASSQANRGLNTEAFF. In DNA form, the CDR3 reads TGCGCCAGCAGCCAAGCAAACAGGGGGCTGAACACTGAAGCTTTCTTT. V gene TRBV4-1 combines with J gene TRBJ1-1, with TRBD1 identical over 9 bases. J lost 0 bases, V lost 1 base, and 3 bases had no gene match. This CDR3 comprises 16 residues. Germline assignment: CDR1 MGHRA and CDR2 YSYEKL.

This rearrangement joins TRBV3-1 to TRBJ2-7; 12 bases line up with TRBD1. The J segment lost 6 bases and the V segment lost 8 bases, leaving 8 bases of the junction unmatched. The germline V gene encodes CDR1 LGHDT and CDR2 YNNKEL (reference sequence). The CDR3 has 14 amino acids. CDR3: CASGGQGAFREQYF. CDR3 in DNA: TGTGCCAGCGGGGGACAGGGGGCATTTCGCGAGCAGTACTTC.

The genes are TRBV6-2 or TRBV6-3 and TRBJ2-1, with 7 bases identical to TRBD1. Germline V gives CDR1 MNHEY, CDR2 SVGEGT. The CDR3 loop spans 14 amino acids. V shed 6 bases, J shed 8 bases, and the junction held 10 bases outside the gene matches. In DNA form, the CDR3 reads TGTGCCAGCAGAAACAGGGGTATTGGCGATGAGCAGTTCTTC. Translated: CASRNRGIGDEQFF.

The gene calls are TRBV4-1 and TRBJ1-4; weak D call: TRBD1 (6 bases). The germline gives CDR1 MGHRA, CDR2 YSYEKL. Trimming removed 0 bases at V and 7 bases at J, with 27 bases between. The length of the CDR3 is 20 residues. Here the CDR3 DNA reads TGCGCCAGCAGCCAAGACCCCCTCAGCAGGGGTCTACCCAAAAGTGAAAAACTGTTTTTT. Translated, it gives CASSQDPLSRGLPKSEKLFF.

V gene TRBV12-3 or TRBV12-4 combines with J gene TRBJ2-1, with 8 bases fitting TRBD2. The CDR3 is made up of 13 amino acids. V lost 6 bases to trimming and J lost 8 bases; unmatched junction nucleotides: 6. CDR3 DNA sequence: TGTGCCAGCAGGAGTAGCGGGATCCATGAGCAGTTCTTC. It translates to CASRSSGIHEQFF.

The rearrangement joins TRBV30 to TRBJ1-3; 11 nucleotides match TRBD1. The CDR3 consists of 16 residues. From germline, CDR1 is GTSNPN and CDR2 SVGIG (reference sequence). J lost 2 bases, V lost 3 bases, and 6 bases had no gene match. CDR3 bases: TGTGCCTGGAGAGGACAGGGGGCGAAGGCTGGAAACACCATATATTTT. Translating it yields CAWRGQGAKAGNTIYF.

The chain couples TRBV19 to TRBJ1-1, with D unresolved. The CDR3 has 13 amino acids. The germline gives CDR1 LNHDA, CDR2 SQIVND (reference sequence). V gave up 7 bases and J gave up 7 bases, with 16 bases separating them. In nucleotides, the CDR3 is TGTGCCAGTAACCACGGAGTGGAGGGTGAAGCTTTCTTT. The encoded protein is CASNHGVEGEAFF. Full variable domain (missing parts from reference TRBV19 and TRBJ1-1): DGGITQSPKYLFRKEGQNVTLSCEQNLNHDAMYWYRQDPGQGLRLIYYSQIVNDFQKGDIAEGYSVSREKKESFPLTVTSAQKNPTAFYLCASNHGVEGEAFFGQGTRLTVV.

The genes are TRBV5-6 and TRBJ2-3; no clear D gene. The CDR3 has 12 amino acids. V was trimmed by 2 bases and J by 6 bases, leaving 7 bases between them. Germline V gene sequence: CDR1 SGHDT, CDR2 YYEEEE. CDR3 nucleotide sequence: TGTGCCAGCAGCTTCGCCGGGGATACGCAGTATTTT. The encoded protein is CASSFAGDTQYF.

The chain couples TRBV4-2 to TRBJ2-5, with unresolved D. V was pared by 0 bases and J by 2 bases, with 7 bases between. The germline V gene encodes CDR1 LGHNA and CDR2 YNFKEQ. This CDR3 has 14 residues. DNA of the CDR3: TGTGCCAGCAGCCAAGATAGGCAGCAAGAGACCCAGTACTTC. As protein: CASSQDRQQETQYF.